The 17 T cell receptor beta chains presented below share a single source sample, sequenced in a study of blood T cells in healthy people across ages. Next came a second PCR, run for about 7 to 12 cycles, which used a sample-barcoded 5' primer along with a J-beta primer mix. TCRdb processed the 5' RACE reads anew with MiXCR; each CDR3 protein has one entry. This table holds around 940,000 distinct CDR3 sequences, roughly 51% found once. Sequenced input: blood. These TCRs come from a woman aged 60-75 years in good health.

The J gene is TRBJ2-4, the V gene TRBV5-1, with 11 bases fitting TRBD2. Judging by the DNA end, TRBJ2-7 fits better; the J call may be wrong. There are 16 residues in the CDR3. Germline V gives CDR1 SGHRS, CDR2 YFSETQ. The CDR3 spells CASSTGTSGYNYEQYF. CDR3 nucleotides: TGCGCCAGCAGCACCGGGACTAGCGGTTATAACTACGAGCAGTACTTC.

The DNA for the CDR3 is TGCGCCAGCAGCACTAGAGGACAGATCGACTATTCTCAGCAGTTCTTC. It is translated as CASSTRGQIDYSQQFF. V gene TRBV5-1 combines with J gene TRBJ2-1; perhaps TRBD1 as D (6 bases). V lost 4 bases and J lost 11, with 25 bases in between. Per the germline V gene, CDR1 is SGHRS and CDR2 is YFSETQ. The CDR3 contains 16 residues.

The J gene is TRBJ2-3, the V gene TRBV20-1, with 13 bases fitting TRBD2. This CDR3 is 16 amino acids long. J gave up 5 bases and V 3 bases, and 8 bases lay outside the gene matches. Germline V gives CDR1 DFQATT, CDR2 SNEGSKA (reference sequence). The chain's CDR3 is CSAREGLAGVKDTQYF. DNA for the CDR3: TGCAGTGCTAGGGAAGGACTAGCGGGAGTAAAAGATACGCAGTATTTT.

The rearrangement links TRBV12-3 or TRBV12-4 to TRBJ1-1; possible D gene TRBD1, 6 bases. The CDR3 runs to 16 residues. V was shortened by 7 bases and J by 4 bases, with 22 bases between the two germline ends. The CDR3 DNA sequence: TGTGCCAGCACCCCGATCCTCGGGGGCGGCCGCACTGAAGCTTTCTTT. Protein product: CASTPILGGGRTEAFF.

In this sample, this clonotype turned up a few times. The gene calls are TRBV29-1 and TRBJ2-1; 8 nucleotides match TRBD2. The CDR3 runs 15 residues. The germline CDR1 and CDR2 sequences are SQVTM and ANQGSEA. J was trimmed by 6 bases and V by 7 bases; bases with no gene match: 14. CDR3 loop: CSGSSGWGVGNEQFF. The DNA of the CDR3 is TGCAGCGGATCTAGCGGGTGGGGAGTAGGCAATGAGCAGTTCTTC.

The sample holds a few counts of this clonotype. This chain uses TRBV14 with TRBJ2-1, with D tentatively TRBD1 (6 bases). Germline V CDR1 and CDR2: SGHDN, FVKESK. V was cut by 4 bases and J by 7 bases, with 14 bases left in between. This CDR3 has 14 residues. CDR3 sequence: CASSRGGAGNEQFF. In DNA form, the CDR3 reads TGTGCCAGCAGCCGAGGGGGAGCTGGGAATGAGCAGTTCTTC.

The chain links TRBV7-2 to TRBJ2-5; possible D gene TRBD1, 6 bases. V lost 4 bases and J 5 bases, leaving 20 bases between the germline ends. This CDR3 spans 16 amino acids. Germline V gene data show CDR1 as SGHTA and CDR2 as FQGNSA. The CDR3 DNA sequence: TGTGCCAGCAGCTCTATCCAAGGACAGCCCGGGGAGACCCAGTACTTC. This translates into CASSSIQGQPGETQYF.

This clonotype was observed a single time. The chain joins TRBV14 to TRBJ2-7; D remains unclear. The CDR3 length is 13 residues. Deletions cut 5 bases from V and 6 bases from J, with 14 bases between. Germline lookup yields CDR1 SGHDN and CDR2 FVKESK. The CDR3 loop is CASSTTFTGEQYF. The CDR3 nucleotides are TGTGCCAGCAGCACTACCTTTACGGGCGAGCAGTACTTC. The entire variable domain, with the rest obtained from reference TRBV14 and TRBJ2-7, is as follows: EAGVTQFPSHSVIEKGQTVTLRCDPISGHDNLYWYRRVMGKEIKFLLHFVKESKQDESGMPNNRFLAERTGGTYSTLKVQPAELEDSGVYFCASSTTFTGEQYFGPGTRLTVT.

The gene calls are TRBV4-3 and TRBJ2-4; 8 bases are a match to TRBD1. The CDR3 extends over 14 amino acids. Germline assignment: CDR1 LGHNA and CDR2 YSLEER. V lost 4 bases, J lost 13 bases, and 12 bases stayed unmatched. The CDR3 loop is CASSRGQGRYGQYF. The CDR3, as DNA: TGCGCCAGCAGCCGAGGACAGGGAAGATACGGGCAGTACTTC.

This chain connects TRBV25-1 to TRBJ1-6, with D hard to call. V lost 5 bases to trimming and J lost 4 bases, with 12 bases between them. Per the germline V gene, CDR1 is MGHDK and CDR2 is SYGVNS. The CDR3 covers 15 residues. The CDR3 loop is CASSPSRAYNSPLHF. In DNA form, the CDR3 reads TGTGCCAGCAGTCCGTCCCGGGCGTATAATTCACCCCTCCACTTT.

This clonotype was counted ten times or more. This chain connects TRBV29-1 to TRBJ2-1; TRBD2 matches at 7 bases. J was trimmed by 9 bases and V by 0 bases; bases with no gene match: 5. The CDR3 covers 13 residues. The V gene's germline CDR1 is SQVTM and CDR2 ANQGSEA. The CDR3 is CSVEDLPGGEQFF. The CDR3 DNA reads TGCAGCGTTGAAGACCTCCCGGGGGGTGAGCAGTTCTTC.

The V and J genes are TRBV4-1 and TRBJ2-3; 7 bases are shared with TRBD2. Trimming cost V 1 base and J 1 base; bases outside gene matches: 14. Germline V CDR1 and CDR2: MGHRA, YSYEKL. This CDR3 has 19 amino acids. DNA of the CDR3: TGCGCCAGCAGCCAAGGGGGCGGGAGATTTTCCTCTGGCACAGATACGCAGTATTTT. It encodes CASSQGGGRFSSGTDTQYF.

There are a few counts of this clonotype. The chain has TRBV9 and TRBJ2-1; no clear D gene. Germline V lookup: CDR1 SGDLS, CDR2 YYNGEE. CDR3 length: 11 residues. V was clipped by 3 bases and J by 5 bases, with 3 bases between them. CDR3 DNA sequence: TGTGCCAGCAGCGAAGACAATGAGCAGTTCTTC. Residues: CASSEDNEQFF.

The chain joins TRBV20-1 to TRBJ2-7; 13 bases are shared with TRBD2. This CDR3 region has 14 residues. The J segment lost 5 bases and the V segment lost 2 bases, leaving 3 bases of the junction unmatched. Germline V gene data show CDR1 as DFQATT and CDR2 as SNEGSKA (reference sequence). Written as DNA, the CDR3 is TGCAGTGCTAGAAGACTAGCGGGAGGTGACGAGCAGTACTTC. As protein: CSARRLAGGDEQYF.

This clonotype was counted a few times. The chain uses TRBV5-1 and TRBJ2-1; the D gene is possibly TRBD1 (7 bases). V lost 4 bases and J 2 bases, leaving 13 bases between the germline ends. CDR1 is SGHRS, CDR2 YFSETQ, per germline. There are 15 residues in the CDR3. The CDR3, as DNA: TGCGCCAGCAGCCCCAGGGGGGAGACCTACAATGAGCAGTTCTTC. Translation: CASSPRGETYNEQFF.

This rearrangement joins TRBV18 to TRBJ1-5; TRBD1 matches at 9 bases. Germline V CDR1 and CDR2: KGHSH, LQKENI. The V gene end was trimmed by 5 bases and the J gene end by 6 bases; junction bases not matched to a gene: 11. The length of the CDR3 is 16 residues. The DNA for the CDR3 is TGTGCCAGCTCATACCTCACAGGGGGCAAAAGTCAGCCCCAGCATTTT. Protein product: CASSYLTGGKSQPQHF.

This clonotype came up a few times. This chain uses TRBV12-3 or TRBV12-4 with TRBJ2-5, with 9 bases matching TRBD2. After removal of 3 bases from V and 5 bases from J, the junction contained 7 bases not matched to a gene. This CDR3 is 15 amino acids long. CDR3: CASSFRSGSLETQYF. The CDR3 DNA is TGTGCCAGCAGTTTTCGTAGCGGGAGTTTGGAGACCCAGTACTTC.